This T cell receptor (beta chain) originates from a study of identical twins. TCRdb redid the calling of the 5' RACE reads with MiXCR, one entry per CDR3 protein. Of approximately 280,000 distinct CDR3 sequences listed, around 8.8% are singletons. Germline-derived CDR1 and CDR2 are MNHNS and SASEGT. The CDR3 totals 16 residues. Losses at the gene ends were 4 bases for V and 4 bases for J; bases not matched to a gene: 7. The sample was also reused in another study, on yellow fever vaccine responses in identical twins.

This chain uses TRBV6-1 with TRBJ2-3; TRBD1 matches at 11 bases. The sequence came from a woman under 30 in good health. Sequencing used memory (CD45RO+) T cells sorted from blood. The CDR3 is CASSGPSDRGPDTQYF. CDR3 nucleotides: TGTGCCAGCAGTGGCCCGTCGGACAGGGGGCCAGATACGCAGTATTTT.